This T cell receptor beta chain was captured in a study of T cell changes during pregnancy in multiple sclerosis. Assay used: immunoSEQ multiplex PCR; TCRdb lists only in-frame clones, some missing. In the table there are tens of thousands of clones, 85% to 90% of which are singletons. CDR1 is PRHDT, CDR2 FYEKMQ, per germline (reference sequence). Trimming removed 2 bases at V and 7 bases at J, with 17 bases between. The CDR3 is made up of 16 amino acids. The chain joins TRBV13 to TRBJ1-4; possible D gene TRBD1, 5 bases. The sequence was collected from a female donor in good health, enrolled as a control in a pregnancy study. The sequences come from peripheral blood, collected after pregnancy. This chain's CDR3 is CASSLRAGPRGEKLFF. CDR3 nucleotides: TGTGCCAGCAGCTTAAGGGCCGGGCCTAGGGGTGAAAAACTGTTTTTT. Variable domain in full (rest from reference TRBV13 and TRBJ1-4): AAGVIQSPRHLIKEKRETATLKCYPIPRHDTVYWYQQGPGQDPQFLISFYEKMQSDKGSIPDRFSAQQFSDYHSELNMSSLELGDSALYFCASSLRAGPRGEKLFFGSGTQLSVL.